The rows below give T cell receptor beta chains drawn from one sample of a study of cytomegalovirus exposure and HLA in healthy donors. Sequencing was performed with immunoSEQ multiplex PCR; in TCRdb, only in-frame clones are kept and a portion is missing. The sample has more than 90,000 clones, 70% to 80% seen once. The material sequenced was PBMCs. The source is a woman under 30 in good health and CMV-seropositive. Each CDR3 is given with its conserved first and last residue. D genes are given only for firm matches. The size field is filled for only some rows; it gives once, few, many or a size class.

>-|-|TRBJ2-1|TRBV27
TGTGCCAGCAGGCTCGAGCCGTACAATGAGCAGTTCTTC
CASRLEPYNEQFF
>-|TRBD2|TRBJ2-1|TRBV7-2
TGTGCCAGCAGCCGCGGACTAGCGGAGAACAATGAGCAGTTCTTC
CASSRGLAENNEQFF
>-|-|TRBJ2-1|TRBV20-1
TGCAGTGCTAACGACAACAATGAGCAGTTCTTC
CSANDNNEQFF
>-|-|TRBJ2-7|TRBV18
TGTGCCAGCTCACCACCGCTAGCCAAGGGCGAGCAGTACTTC
CASSPPLAKGEQYF
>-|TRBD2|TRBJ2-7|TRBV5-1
TGCGCCAGCAGCCCGGGACTAGCGGATTACCCCGGGCAGTACTTC
CASSPGLADYPGQYF
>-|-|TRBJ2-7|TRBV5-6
TGTGCCAGCAGCTTGGGGCTAGCGACGGGAGTTAGGGAGCAGTACTTC
CASSLGLATGVREQYF
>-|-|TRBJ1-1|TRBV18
TGTGCCAGCTCACGAGGGACTGCGGAAGCTTTCTTT
CASSRGTAEAFF
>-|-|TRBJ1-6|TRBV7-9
TGTGCCAGCAGACTAACAGGGACTAATTCACCCCTCCACTTT
CASRLTGTNSPLHF
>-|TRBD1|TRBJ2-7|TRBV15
TGTGCCACCGGGGACAGGGGTCGAGGAAAGTACTTC
CATGDRGRGKYF
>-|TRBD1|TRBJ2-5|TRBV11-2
TGTGCCAGCAGCCAGGACAGGGACGAGACCCAGTACTTC
CASSQDRDETQYF
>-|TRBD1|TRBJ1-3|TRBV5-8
TGTGCCAGCAGCTCTACAGGGGCTTTAGCTGGAAACACCATATATTTT
CASSSTGALAGNTIYF
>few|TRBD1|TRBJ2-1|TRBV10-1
TGCGCCAGCAGGGGGACAGGGAACAATGAGCAGTTCTTC
CASRGTGNNEQFF
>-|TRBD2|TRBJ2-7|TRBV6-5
TGTGCCAGCAGTCGGACTAGCGGGACCTACGAGCAGTACTTC
CASSRTSGTYEQYF
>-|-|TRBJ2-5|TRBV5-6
TGTGCCAGCAGCCGGGAGCAGGGGGTTATAGCGGAGACCCAGTACTTC
CASSREQGVIAETQYF
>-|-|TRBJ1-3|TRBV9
TGTGCCAGCAGCGTAGGAGGGTCCTGGGGAAACACCATATATTTT
CASSVGGSWGNTIYF